This note documents a single TCR beta chain sequence. The antigen remains undetermined. A much larger clone is a single base away; this may be a read error. Each CDR3 protein gets one entry after TCRdb re-called the 5' RACE reads with MiXCR. Counted here are roughly 11,000 distinct CDR3 sequences, around 10% occurring once; the ten biggest clones make up around 12%. Germline lookup yields CDR1 MGHRA and CDR2 YSYEKL. This CDR3 has 16 amino acids. This record belongs to a study of spatial heterogeneity in lung cancer. Whole-study findings and limits: It was found that expanded intratumoral alpha and beta TCR counts tracked tumor mutation counts.

Time point: sample taken at primary tumor resection. This TCR came from a female donor with early-stage non-small cell lung cancer. Sequenced material: lung tumor tissue, taken at surgery. The V call is TRBV4-1, the J call TRBJ1-6; 7 bases match TRBD1. In DNA form, the CDR3 reads TGCGCCAGCAGCCAAGATAAAGGACAGGTGGATTCACCCATCCACTTT. Translating it yields CASSQDKGQVDSPIHF.